The 21 T cell receptor beta chains given below trace back to one sample, sequenced in a study of lymphopenia after photon versus proton radiotherapy (dated by TCRdb to between 2018 and 2021). The receptor library was made with the immunoSEQ multiplex PCR assay. This immuneACCESS table, as held by TCRdb, lists in-frame sequences with V and J called but not all clones. Of the missing ones, under half trace to an unresolved V gene in checked studies; the others have no known cause. The sample records 55,000 to 70,000 clones, more than 75% of which are singletons. The ten largest clones represent approximately 11% of the sample. Sequencing used peripheral blood, obtained from a patient treated with proton-based radiotherapy. These receptors were obtained from a man older than 75 with esophageal cancer.

The rearrangement joins TRBV27 to TRBJ2-7; possibly TRBD1 for D (6 bases). The CDR3 has 13 amino acids. Trimming cost V 8 bases and J 0 bases, with 11 bases left between them. Germline V gene lookup returns CDR1 MNHEY and CDR2 SMNVEV (reference sequence). This CDR3 is CASQGPDSYEQYF. The CDR3 bases are TGTGCCAGCCAGGGGCCGGACTCCTACGAGCAGTACTTC.

A note on this clone: No conserved phenylalanine or tryptophan is present at the end of the CDR3, so a read error is the likely explanation. The DNA is omitted, as the CDR3 cannot be located on it reliably, and the CDR3 follows TCRdb's listing. The CDR3 here is CASSSTRQGLGSV. The rearrangement uses TRBV6-5 and TRBJ1-2. CDR1 and CDR2 (germline): MNHEY, SVGAGI. The CDR3 adds up to 13 amino acids, both ends counted.

The V gene is TRBV19, the J gene TRBJ1-2; D perhaps matches TRBD1 (6 bases). This CDR3 has 14 amino acids. The germline CDR1 and CDR2 sequences are LNHDA and SQIVND (reference sequence). V was clipped by 9 bases and J by 0 bases, with 14 bases between them. Written as DNA, the CDR3 is TGTGCCAGCGGAAGACAGGCAGCTAACTATGGCTACACCTTC. This encodes CASGRQAANYGYTF. The full variable domain, in which reference TRBV19 and TRBJ1-2 provide the parts outside the CDR3, is DGGITQSPKYLFRKEGQNVTLSCEQNLNHDAMYWYRQDPGQGLRLIYYSQIVNDFQKGDIAEGYSVSREKKESFPLTVTSAQKNPTAFYLCASGRQAANYGYTFGSGTRLTVV.

This clone was observed a handful of times. The chain is built from TRBV6-5 and TRBJ1-1; 11 nucleotides match TRBD1. CDR3 size: 14 residues. Germline CDR1 and CDR2: MNHEY and SVGAGI. V was pared by 2 bases and J by 4 bases, with 0 bases of the junction left unmatched. CDR3: CASSYGTGGTEAFF. In DNA, the CDR3 is TGTGCCAGCAGTTACGGGACAGGGGGCACTGAAGCTTTCTTT.

V gene TRBV6-1 combines with J gene TRBJ1-5; D remains ambiguous. V lost 3 bases, J lost 7 bases, and 13 bases lay in between. Germline V lookup: CDR1 MNHNS, CDR2 SASEGT. The CDR3 covers 14 residues. CDR3 DNA sequence: TGTGCCAGCAGTGAGAGGCACGGAGGGCAGCCCCAGCATTTT. The encoded protein is CASSERHGGQPQHF.

The rearrangement links TRBV7-2 to TRBJ2-7, with D possibly matching TRBD1 (6 bases). V lost 1 base to trimming and J lost 5 bases, with 15 bases between them. CDR1 is SGHTA, CDR2 FQGNSA, per germline. This CDR3 comprises 15 residues. The CDR3 region is CASSLEITGKHEQYF. CDR3 bases: TGTGCCAGCAGCTTAGAAATCACAGGGAAACACGAGCAGTACTTC.

This clone was detected only a few times. V and J are TRBV19 and TRBJ2-1, with 16 bases that match TRBD2. The CDR3 length is 18 residues. Germline V gives CDR1 LNHDA, CDR2 SQIVND (reference sequence). V was clipped by 5 bases and J by 2 bases; unmatched bases: 6. The CDR3 loop reads CASSDPGTSGGAYNEQFF. CDR3 nucleotides: TGTGCCAGTAGTGATCCCGGGACTAGCGGGGGGGCCTACAATGAGCAGTTCTTC. The entire variable domain, with the rest obtained from reference TRBV19 and TRBJ2-1, is as follows: DGGITQSPKYLFRKEGQNVTLSCEQNLNHDAMYWYRQDPGQGLRLIYYSQIVNDFQKGDIAEGYSVSREKKESFPLTVTSAQKNPTAFYLCASSDPGTSGGAYNEQFFGPGTRLTVL.

This clone has only one observation. This sequence joins TRBV19 and TRBJ2-5; perhaps TRBD1 as D (5 bases). CDR1 LNHDA and CDR2 SQIVND come from the germline V gene (reference sequence). The CDR3 is 12 residues long. Trimming took 7 bases from V and 0 from J, leaving 6 bases between them. CDR3 sequence (DNA): TGTGCCAGTACACAGGACCAAGAGACCCAGTACTTC. Translation gives CASTQDQETQYF.

The CDR3 region has the DNA TGTGCCAGTAGTAGGCTAGCTTCCTACAATGAGCAGTTCTTC. Amino acid sequence: CASSRLASYNEQFF. The chain is built from TRBV19 and TRBJ2-1; possible D gene TRBD2, 5 bases. Germline lookup yields CDR1 LNHDA and CDR2 SQIVND (reference sequence). The CDR3 covers 14 residues. Trimming took 4 bases from V and 1 from J, leaving 8 bases between them.

The rearrangement joins TRBV15 to TRBJ2-7; TRBD1 is a possible D gene (6 bases). The CDR3 totals 15 residues. Trimming took 0 bases from V and 3 from J, leaving 12 bases between them. The germline V gene encodes CDR1 LNHNV and CDR2 YYDKDF (reference sequence). CDR3 sequence: CATSREGGFYYEQYF. The CDR3 DNA follows: TGTGCCACCAGCAGAGAAGGGGGATTTTACTACGAGCAGTACTTC.

This clone has only one observation. The V and J genes are TRBV27 and TRBJ1-5; possible D gene TRBD1, 5 bases. Germline V gene lookup returns CDR1 MNHEY and CDR2 SMNVEV (reference sequence). With 5 bases removed from V and 3 bases from J, the gap between germline ends came to 5 bases. This CDR3 is built from 12 residues. The CDR3: CASSGTNQPQHF. CDR3 nucleotide sequence: TGTGCCAGCAGTGGGACCAATCAGCCCCAGCATTTT.

In this sample, this clone turned up once. Here the CDR3 reads CASKRDRDNGELFF. DNA for the CDR3: TGTGCCAGCAAAAGGGACAGGGACAACGGGGAGCTGTTTTTT. The V call is TRBV9, the J call TRBJ2-2, with 9 bases lining up with TRBD1. CDR1 and CDR2 (germline): SGDLS, YYNGEE. V dropped 6 bases and J dropped 7; count of bases not matched to a gene: 7. The CDR3 has 14 amino acids.

This clone was seen a few times. The V call is TRBV25-1, the J call TRBJ2-3; D possibly corresponds to TRBD1 (5 bases). The germline CDR1 and CDR2 sequences are MGHDK and SYGVNS. Trimming took off 0 bases at V and 0 bases at J, with 10 bases between the two ends. CDR3 length: 16 residues. CDR3 sequence (DNA): TGTGCCAGCAGTGAATATATAACAGGAAGCACAGATACGCAGTATTTT. Translation: CASSEYITGSTDTQYF.

The genes are TRBV21-1 and TRBJ1-3; the table calls TRBD1, which could not be checked here. TRBV21-1 is assigned pseudogene status. CDR3 length: 13 residues. As DNA, the CDR3 is TGTGCCAGACAAGTCGTCCCTGGAAACACCATATATTTT. Protein product: CARQVVPGNTIYF.

V and J are TRBV10-3 and TRBJ2-1; D may be TRBD2 (5 bases). Germline CDR1 is ENHRY and CDR2 is SYGVKD. The CDR3 is 15 residues long. V lost 9 bases and J 11 bases, leaving 26 bases between the germline ends. This CDR3 reads CAIGSLAVANVQQFF. The CDR3 DNA reads as TGTGCCATTGGAAGTCTAGCCGTCGCCAATGTTCAGCAGTTCTTC.

The J gene is TRBJ1-2, the V gene TRBV2; D is perhaps TRBD1 (6 bases). The CDR3 runs 19 residues. Per the germline V gene, CDR1 is SNHLY and CDR2 is FYNNEI. The germline V and J ends were trimmed by 8 bases and 7 bases, with 35 bases remaining between them. The CDR3 loop reads CASRLKNTWTAARGGGYTF. CDR3 nucleotides: TGTGCCAGCCGACTCAAGAATACCTGGACAGCTGCCAGGGGAGGTGGCTACACCTTC.

Only a few counts were recorded for this clone. The V gene is TRBV6-5, the J gene TRBJ1-4; 10 nucleotides align to TRBD1. The length of the CDR3 is 14 residues. CDR1 is MNHEY, CDR2 SVGAGI, per germline. V lost 3 bases, J lost 7 bases, and 2 bases stayed unmatched. The CDR3 reads CASSYGTGVEKLFF. CDR3 in DNA: TGTGCCAGCAGTTATGGGACAGGGGTTGAAAAACTGTTTTTT.

Regarding this clone: This same CDR3 is encoded by further DNA sequences in the sample. V is TRBV11-2 and J is TRBJ1-2; D not certain. The CDR3 covers 15 residues. CDR1 is SGHAT, CDR2 FQNNGV, per germline. V lost 2 bases and J lost 5, with 15 bases in between. CDR3 DNA sequence: TGTGCCAGCAGCTTAAGCTCCCTGACTCCTTATGGCTACACCTTC. It encodes CASSLSSLTPYGYTF. Full variable domain (missing parts from reference TRBV11-2 and TRBJ1-2): EAGVAQSPRYKIIEKRQSVAFWCNPISGHATLYWYQQILGQGPKLLIQFQNNGVVDDSQLPKDRFSAERLKGVDSTLKIQPAKLEDSAVYLCASSLSSLTPYGYTFGSGTRLTVV.

The J gene is TRBJ1-1, the V gene TRBV11-1; 8 bases align to TRBD1. This CDR3 spans 13 amino acids. J gave up 2 bases and V 8 bases, and 4 bases lay outside the gene matches. Germline V gene lookup returns CDR1 SGHAT and CDR2 FQDESV (reference sequence). The CDR3 loop reads CASGRGRNTEAFF. The CDR3 nucleotides are TGTGCCAGCGGCAGGGGGCGTAACACTGAAGCTTTCTTT.

The V call is TRBV7-2, the J call TRBJ2-4, with 11 nucleotides matching TRBD2. The length of the CDR3 is 17 residues. Germline assignment: CDR1 SGHTA and CDR2 FQGNSA. V lost 5 bases and J lost 6; bases outside the gene matches: 12. The DNA of the CDR3 is TGTGCCAGCAGCACGCGCGGGACTAGCGGAAACACAAACATTCAGTACTTC. Its protein product is CASSTRGTSGNTNIQYF.

The chain combines TRBV14 with TRBJ1-2, with 7 positions matching TRBD1. The length of the CDR3 is 15 residues. V shed 0 bases and J 4 bases; nucleotides not matched to a gene: 5. The germline V gene encodes CDR1 SGHDN and CDR2 FVKESK. CDR3 in DNA: TGTGCCAGCAGCCAAGATTGGACAGGAATCTATGGCTACACCTTC. Protein sequence: CASSQDWTGIYGYTF.